This T cell receptor (beta chain) was recovered during a study of T cells in localized non-small cell lung cancer. Comment on this clone: Its antigen is as yet unknown.

General study findings and limits: Adjacent uninvolved lung tissue had the highest T cell clonality, exceeding tumor. For the top 100 tumor clones, a median roughly 56 also appeared in adjacent lung. Sequencing covered just one tumor region, so heterogeneity cannot be ruled out.

V shed 7 bases and J shed 0 bases, with 10 bases lying between them. Germline assignment: CDR1 ENHRY and CDR2 SYGVKD. CDR3 length: 15 residues. Clones were sequenced by immunoSEQ multiplex PCR, and TCRdb holds only the in-frame ones, with some missing. The sample lists under 55,000 clones, around 80% occurring once. The chain employs TRBV10-3 and TRBJ1-6, with D unclear. The material was PBMCs, obtained before any cancer treatment. The sequence derives from a woman between 40 and 69 years old with stage II lung adenocarcinoma. Written as DNA, the CDR3 is TGTGCCATCAAGGCAGAGAACTCCTATAATTCACCCCTCCACTTT. This codes for CAIKAENSYNSPLHF.